The TCR beta chain under discussion was sequenced for a study of blood T cell repertoires in COVID-19. Original data processing: Reference gene primer amplification in the assay estimated nucleated cell counts. Produced via immunoSEQ multiplex PCR; TCRdb's table is partial and in-frame only. Clone size and V and J calls were adopted from that table, with D and trimming inferred from the DNA. Counted here are about 110,000 clones, just over 85% occurring once; the ten biggest clones make up 2.4%. The ends were cut back, 2 bases at V and 2 bases at J, with 13 bases in the middle. The length of the CDR3 is 17 residues.

Input material: peripheral blood. The chain links TRBV23-1 to TRBJ1-6, with D maybe TRBD1 (6 bases). TRBV23-1 is an open reading frame whose function is uncertain. This TCR derives from a human donor in a cohort sampled during active COVID-19. In DNA, the CDR3 is TGCGCCAGCAGTCAAATTAATAGGGACACCTATAATTCACCCCTCCACTTT. Translated, it gives CASSQINRDTYNSPLHF.